This entry lists 24 T cell receptor beta chains sequenced from one sample in a study of OX40 agonist ivuxolimab in advanced cancers. Clones were sequenced by immunoSEQ multiplex PCR, and TCRdb holds only the in-frame ones, with some missing. The sample has over 65,000 clones, more than 70% seen once. Sequenced material: CD4+ or CD8+ T cells sorted from blood, taken in a trial of the OX40 agonist ivuxolimab. These receptors all stem from an adult with an advanced solid tumor such as melanoma, head and neck, liver or kidney cancer.

The V and J genes are TRBV5-1 and TRBJ2-7; 7 nucleotides align to TRBD1. The ends lost 9 bases at V and 6 bases at J; junction bases unmatched: 18. The CDR3 is 15 residues long. CDR1 SGHRS and CDR2 YFSETQ come from the germline V gene. The CDR3 DNA sequence: TGCGCCACCCGAGAGCAACCGGGACAGATCAGCGAGCAGTACTTC. Its protein is CATREQPGQISEQYF.

The chain uses TRBV6-6 and TRBJ2-7; 7 positions agree with TRBD1. Germline V gene sequence: CDR1 MNHNY, CDR2 SVGAGI (reference sequence). J gave up 4 bases and V 6 bases, and 6 bases lay outside the gene matches. The CDR3 spans 13 residues. CDR3 residues: CASREGAKYEQYF. DNA for the CDR3: TGTGCCAGCAGAGAGGGGGCCAAGTACGAGCAGTACTTC.

This rearrangement joins TRBV7-9 to TRBJ1-1, with D possibly being TRBD1 (6 bases). This CDR3 comprises 15 residues. Germline values: CDR1 SEHNR, CDR2 FQNEAQ (reference sequence). V lost 5 bases to trimming and J lost 0 bases, with 13 bases between them. Written as DNA, the CDR3 is TGTGCCAGCAGCCCCACAGGGAATCTGAACACTGAAGCTTTCTTT. Protein: CASSPTGNLNTEAFF. Full variable domain (outside the CDR3, taken from reference TRBV7-9 and TRBJ1-1): DTGVSQNPRHKITKRGQNVTFRCDPISEHNRLYWYRQTLGQGPEFLTYFQNEAQLEKSRLLSDRFSAERPKGSFSTLEIQRTEQGDSAMYLCASSPTGNLNTEAFFGQGTRLTVV.

The count of this clone is one. The rearrangement joins TRBV7-6 to TRBJ1-1; D gene unclear. Trimming took off 1 base at V and 6 bases at J, with 15 bases between the two ends. Germline CDR1 and CDR2: SGHVS and FNYEAQ. The CDR3 sequence is 15 residues long. The CDR3 DNA sequence: TGTGCCAGCAGCTTAGGACCCGCCGACGCCGCTGAAGCTTTCTTT. Its translation is CASSLGPADAAEAFF.

The CDR3 loop reads CASSLQRQGGGYTF. The CDR3, as DNA: TGTGCCAGCAGTCTACAGAGACAGGGCGGGGGCTACACCTTC. The V call is TRBV27, the J call TRBJ1-2; the match to TRBD1 covers 7 bases. This CDR3 comprises 14 residues. CDR1 and CDR2 from the germline V gene are MNHEY and SMNVEV (reference sequence). Germline trimming cut 5 bases from V and 8 bases from J; bases unmatched to any gene: 11.

The CDR3: CASSDGTVMNTEAFF. The CDR3 coding sequence is TGCGCCAGCAGTGATGGGACTGTCATGAACACTGAAGCTTTCTTT. The chain employs TRBV10-1 and TRBJ1-1, with D tentatively TRBD1 (5 bases). There are 15 residues in the CDR3. With 3 bases removed from V and 0 bases from J, the gap between germline ends came to 11 bases. Germline CDR1 reads WNHNN; CDR2 reads SYGVQD (reference sequence).

This chain joins TRBV7-2 and TRBJ1-3; D might be TRBD1 (6 bases). Trimming took 4 bases from V and 1 from J, leaving 11 bases between them. CDR3 length equals 15 residues. Germline V lookup: CDR1 SGHTA, CDR2 FQGNSA. Here the CDR3 DNA reads TGTGCCAGCAGCTACAGGGATGGGTCTGGAAACACCATATATTTT. Amino acid sequence: CASSYRDGSGNTIYF.

Worth noting for this clone: The junction and the germline gene differ at one end; a read error may be behind it. V gene TRBV5-1 combines with J gene TRBJ2-7; 8 nucleotides agree with TRBD1. CDR1 is SGHRS and CDR2 is YFSETQ in the germline V gene. The CDR3 contains 15 residues. CDR3 in DNA: TGCTCCAGCAGCCTTCATACCGGGACAGGCTACGAGCAGTACTTC. This encodes CSSSLHTGTGYEQYF.

This sequence joins TRBV6-4 and TRBJ1-6, with D perhaps TRBD1 (5 bases). There are 12 residues in the CDR3. Deletions cut 6 bases from V and 7 bases from J, with 7 bases between. CDR1 is MRHNA and CDR2 is SNTAGT in the germline V gene. The CDR3 nucleotides are TGTGCCAGCAGCTCAGGGAATTCACCCCTCCACTTT. Its protein product is CASSSGNSPLHF.

This rearrangement joins TRBV21-1 to TRBJ1-2; the DNA was not compared with TRBD1, the D call given in the table. TRBV21-1 is tagged as a pseudogene. The CDR3 has 14 residues. CDR3 region: CASSRQGSLRCYTF. CDR3 sequence (DNA): TGTGCCAGCAGCCGACAGGGATCCTTGCGATGCTACACCTTC.

The chain joins TRBV18 to TRBJ1-1, with 9 positions matching TRBD1. The germline CDR1 and CDR2 sequences are KGHSH and LQKENI. The V segment lost 6 bases and the J segment 5 bases; nucleotides outside the gene matches: 10. This CDR3 region has 15 residues. The CDR3 bases are TGTGCCAGCTCTTATTCCGGGACAGGGTGGACTGAAGCTTTCTTT. It yields the protein CASSYSGTGWTEAFF.

This clone was seen a handful of times. CDR3 DNA sequence: TGTGCCAGCAGCTTAGATAGCAATCAGCCCCAGCATTTT. This encodes CASSLDSNQPQHF. The chain recombines TRBV7-3 with TRBJ1-5; D is unresolved. The CDR3 consists of 13 residues. Trimming cost V 2 bases and J 0 bases, with 2 bases left between them. Germline loops: CDR1 SGHTA, CDR2 FQGTGA.

The chain couples TRBV11-2 to TRBJ2-7; D remains ambiguous. V shed 3 bases and J shed 5 bases, with 5 bases lying between them. The CDR3 runs to 11 residues. Germline lookup yields CDR1 SGHAT and CDR2 FQNNGV. The CDR3 is CASSFPHEQYF. The DNA for the CDR3 is TGTGCCAGCAGCTTCCCCCACGAGCAGTACTTC.

The chain couples TRBV7-6 to TRBJ1-2; TRBD1 matches at 7 bases. V was clipped by 5 bases and J by 4 bases; unmatched bases: 10. The germline CDR1 and CDR2 sequences are SGHVS and FNYEAQ. The CDR3 spans 15 residues. CDR3 amino acids: CASSQQPTGSYGYTF. In nucleotides, the CDR3 is TGTGCCAGCAGCCAACAGCCGACAGGGTCCTATGGCTACACCTTC.

The chain couples TRBV7-9 to TRBJ1-5; weak D call: TRBD1 (5 bases). V was clipped by 5 bases and J by 2 bases, with 10 bases between them. Germline CDR1 and CDR2: SEHNR and FQNEAQ (reference sequence). This CDR3 is 14 amino acids long. CDR3 DNA: TGTGCCAGCAGCCCAGGGTCTGGCAATCAGCCCCAGCATTTT. It yields the protein CASSPGSGNQPQHF.

The chain recombines TRBV7-3 with TRBJ2-1, with TRBD2 as a possible D gene (5 bases). Trimming took off 5 bases at V and 9 bases at J, with 17 bases between the two ends. This CDR3 has 14 amino acids. Germline V gene lookup returns CDR1 SGHTA and CDR2 FQGTGA. The DNA for the CDR3 is TGTGCCAGCAGCCGGGAAGGTTTTAGGAGTGAGCAGTTCTTC. Residues: CASSREGFRSEQFF.

This clone showed up just a few times. The CDR3 reads CASSLERGSTEAFF. CDR3 DNA sequence: TGTGCCAGCAGCTTAGAGCGGGGATCCACTGAAGCTTTCTTT. The genes are TRBV13 and TRBJ1-1, with D unresolved. V lost 1 base and J lost 4, with 10 bases in between. The germline V gene encodes CDR1 PRHDT and CDR2 FYEKMQ (reference sequence). The CDR3 has 14 amino acids. Complete variable domain (other parts from reference TRBV13 and TRBJ1-1): AAGVIQSPRHLIKEKRETATLKCYPIPRHDTVYWYQQGPGQDPQFLISFYEKMQSDKGSIPDRFSAQQFSDYHSELNMSSLELGDSALYFCASSLERGSTEAFFGQGTRLTVV.

The rearrangement links TRBV5-4 to TRBJ1-1; D unresolved. Deletions cut 4 bases from V and 2 bases from J, with 15 bases between. This CDR3 comprises 15 residues. Germline V CDR1 and CDR2: SGHNT, YYREEE (reference sequence). CDR3 sequence (DNA): TGTGCCAGCAGCATTGCAGGTCGAAGAAACACTGAAGCTTTCTTT. This gives the protein CASSIAGRRNTEAFF. The full variable domain, in which reference TRBV5-4 and TRBJ1-1 provide the parts outside the CDR3, is ETGVTQSPTHLIKTRGQQVTLRCSSQSGHNTVSWYQQALGQGPQFIFQYYREEENGRGNFPPRFSGLQFPNYSSELNVNALELDDSALYLCASSIAGRRNTEAFFGQGTRLTVV.

J is TRBJ2-3 and V is TRBV19; the D gene is possibly TRBD2 (6 bases). The V gene's germline CDR1 is LNHDA and CDR2 SQIVND (reference sequence). This CDR3 region has 15 residues. The V and J ends lost 6 bases and 0 bases respectively, with 13 bases between them. In DNA form, the CDR3 reads TGTGCCAGTAGGGAGGGGACTGCTAGCACAGATACGCAGTATTTT. Translating gives CASREGTASTDTQYF.

This chain connects TRBV2 to TRBJ1-5; D not resolved. In germline, CDR1 is SNHLY, CDR2 FYNNEI. This CDR3 region has 14 residues. With 6 bases removed from V and 0 bases from J, the gap between germline ends came to 9 bases. CDR3 in DNA: TGTGCCAGCAGCGTCAGCCATAGCAATCAGCCCCAGCATTTT. It yields the protein CASSVSHSNQPQHF.

V is TRBV7-9 and J is TRBJ1-1; no clear D gene. Trimming removed 8 bases at V and 1 base at J, with 11 bases between. Per the germline V gene, CDR1 is SEHNR and CDR2 is FQNEAQ (reference sequence). There are 13 residues in the CDR3. For the CDR3, the DNA is TGTGCCAGCTCGGGAGCCAGGAACACTGAAGCTTTCTTT. It yields the protein CASSGARNTEAFF.

Only a few counts were recorded for this clone. The rearrangement uses TRBV6-5 and TRBJ1-2; unclear D gene. This CDR3 has 12 amino acids. V was shortened by 6 bases and J by 5 bases, with 10 bases between the two germline ends. Germline V gene data show CDR1 as MNHEY and CDR2 as SVGAGI. The CDR3 here is CASSERGYGYTF. The CDR3 DNA reads as TGTGCCAGCAGCGAGCGAGGATATGGCTACACCTTC.

This rearrangement joins TRBV11-2 to TRBJ2-2; 8 positions agree with TRBD2. V trimming: 8 bases; J trimming: 4 bases; junction bases outside the gene matches: 15. CDR1 is SGHAT, CDR2 FQNNGV, per germline. CDR3 length: 17 amino acids. CDR3 DNA sequence: TGTGCCAGCCATAAAACAGCGGGAGTAAGGGGCACCGGGGAGCTGTTTTTT. It yields the protein CASHKTAGVRGTGELFF.

The chain combines TRBV7-2 with TRBJ2-5, with D unclear. Trimming took 2 bases from V and 4 from J, leaving 11 bases between them. This CDR3 is 14 amino acids long. Germline V lookup: CDR1 SGHTA, CDR2 FQGNSA. In nucleotides, the CDR3 is TGTGCCAGCAGCTTAAGCAGTGGGTTAGAGACCCAGTACTTC. Translation gives CASSLSSGLETQYF.